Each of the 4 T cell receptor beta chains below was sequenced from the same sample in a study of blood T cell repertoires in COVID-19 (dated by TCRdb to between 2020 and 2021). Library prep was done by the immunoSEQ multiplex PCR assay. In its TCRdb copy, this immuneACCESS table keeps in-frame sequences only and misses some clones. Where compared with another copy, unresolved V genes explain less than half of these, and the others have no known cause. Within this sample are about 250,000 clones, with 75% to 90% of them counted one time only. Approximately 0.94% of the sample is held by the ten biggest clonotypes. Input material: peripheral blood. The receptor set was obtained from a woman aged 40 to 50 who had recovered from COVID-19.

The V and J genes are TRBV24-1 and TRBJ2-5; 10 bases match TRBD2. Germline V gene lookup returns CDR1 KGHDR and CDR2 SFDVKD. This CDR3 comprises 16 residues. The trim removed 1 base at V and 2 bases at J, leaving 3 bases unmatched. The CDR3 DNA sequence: TGTGCCACCAGTGATTTAGGACTAGCGGAACAAGAGACCCAGTACTTC. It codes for CATSDLGLAEQETQYF.

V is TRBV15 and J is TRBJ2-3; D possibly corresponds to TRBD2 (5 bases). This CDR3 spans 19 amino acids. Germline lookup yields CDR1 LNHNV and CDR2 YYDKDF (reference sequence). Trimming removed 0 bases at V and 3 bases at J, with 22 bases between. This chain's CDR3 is CATSREGLPGISGTDTQYF. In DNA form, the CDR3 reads TGTGCCACCAGCAGAGAGGGTCTTCCGGGGATTAGTGGGACAGATACGCAGTATTTT.

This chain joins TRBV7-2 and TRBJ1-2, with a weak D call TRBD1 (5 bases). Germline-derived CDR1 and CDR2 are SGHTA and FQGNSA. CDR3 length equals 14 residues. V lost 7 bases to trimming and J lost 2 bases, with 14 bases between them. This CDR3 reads CASIIMGGNYGYTF. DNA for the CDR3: TGTGCCAGCATCATAATGGGGGGAAACTATGGCTACACCTTC.

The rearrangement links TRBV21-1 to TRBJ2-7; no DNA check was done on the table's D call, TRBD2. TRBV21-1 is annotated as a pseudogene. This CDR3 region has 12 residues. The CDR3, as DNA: TGTGCCAGCAGCAAACCTCTTTGCGAGCAGTACTTC. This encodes CASSKPLCEQYF.